This T cell receptor beta chain stems from a study of sequential checkpoint blockade in melanoma (dated by TCRdb to between 2018 and 2021). Context from the whole study: In a 1:1 randomization, patients received either first-line nivolumab then ipilimumab (arm A) or ipilimumab then nivolumab (arm B). DNA from around 84 pretreatment melanoma tumor samples was subjected to TCRbeta immunosequencing. Maintenance nivolumab came after each of the two trial sequences. For under 25 patients, matched tumor biopsies were taken both before treatment and at week 13, after single-agent nivolumab (arm A) or ipilimumab (arm B). In 60% to 85% of the matched pre- and post-treatment tumor biopsy pairs, both biopsies came from the same lesion.

CDR1 is given as SGHNT and CDR2 as YENEEA, both from the germline V gene. The germline ends are 14 bases apart after V is trimmed by 2 bases and J by 1 base. Measured from the cysteine to the phenylalanine, the CDR3 is 16 residues long. The read is trimmed to its CDR3 DNA, 48 bases read in frame from base 1. Study-wide findings and limitations: Patients whose tumor T-cell fraction and clonality increased by week 13 were about 30 times more likely to achieve clinical benefit. Tumor T-cell fraction and clonality were found to correlate with PD-L1 staining and CD8+ T-cell counts but not with mutational load. Within-arm analyses of tumor T-cell fraction were constrained by small sample sizes and reduced statistical power. The model for predicting response that combines TCR metrics with mutation burden needs to be validated in larger, independent patient cohorts. In the nivolumab-first arm (arm A), pretreatment tumor TIL clonality was associated with response (P = .04).

The immunoSEQ Assay was used to immunosequence TCRbeta CDR3 regions from genomic DNA. Before high-throughput sequencing, genomic DNA was amplified using bias-controlled multiplex PCR. The original methods were these. To quantify the absolute abundance of each unique TCRbeta CDR3 region, the sequences were collapsed and filtered. Clonality was defined as 1 minus Pielou's evenness and was calculated using productive rearrangements only. Tumor T-cell fraction was calculated by normalizing TCRbeta template counts to the amount of usable DNA, which was estimated from several housekeeping genes. Clones with significantly greater frequencies in on-treatment versus baseline samples were identified using a previously published method. The source is immuneACCESS, and TCRdb retained only in-frame sequences with V and J called. Part of the clones is not carried over; for the studies checked, unresolved V genes explain less than half of this, and the remainder is unexplained. The DNA gave D and trimming, while V, J and clone size come from that table. The sample table holds some 740 clones, of which roughly 20% were seen once. The top ten constitute 15% to 20% of the sample.

As a fraction of the sample, this clone is large (0.1 to 1%). Its antigen is not yet known. Per-base qualities were not stored, and no clone one base away is much larger. Explained via the paper, the treatment or condition label denotes: randomized to nivolumab then ipilimumab (arm A) or the reverse (arm B). None of the patients in the trial had previously been given DNA-damaging chemotherapy. Samples came from patients with melanoma in CheckMate 064, a randomized, open-label phase II trial of sequential checkpoint blockade. Genomic DNA from formalin-fixed paraffin-embedded (FFPE) tissue samples was used for tumor TCR sequencing.

This sequence uses TRBV11-3 and TRBJ2-5; tentative D gene TRBD1, with 5 bases matching. The TCR originated in a human donor with melanoma. The material was tumor tissue (inferred from file names), obtained from a patient given nivolumab and ipilimumab in sequence. In nucleotide form, the sequence is TGTGCCAGCAGCTTACTGGGGCACCAATTCCAAGAGACCCAGTACTTC. This gives the protein CASSLLGHQFQETQYF.